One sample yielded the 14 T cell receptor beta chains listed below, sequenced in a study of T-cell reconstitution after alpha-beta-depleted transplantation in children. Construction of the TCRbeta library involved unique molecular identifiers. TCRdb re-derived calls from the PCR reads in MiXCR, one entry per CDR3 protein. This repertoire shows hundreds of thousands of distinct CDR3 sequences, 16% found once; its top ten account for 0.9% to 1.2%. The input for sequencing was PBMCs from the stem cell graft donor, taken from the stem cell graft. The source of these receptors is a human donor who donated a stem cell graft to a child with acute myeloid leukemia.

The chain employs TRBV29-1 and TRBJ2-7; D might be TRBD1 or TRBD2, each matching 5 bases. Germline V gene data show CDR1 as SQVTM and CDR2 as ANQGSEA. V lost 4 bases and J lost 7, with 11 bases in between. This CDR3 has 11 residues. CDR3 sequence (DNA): TGCAGCGTTGGAGAGGGGCGGGAGCAGTACTTC. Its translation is CSVGEGREQYF.

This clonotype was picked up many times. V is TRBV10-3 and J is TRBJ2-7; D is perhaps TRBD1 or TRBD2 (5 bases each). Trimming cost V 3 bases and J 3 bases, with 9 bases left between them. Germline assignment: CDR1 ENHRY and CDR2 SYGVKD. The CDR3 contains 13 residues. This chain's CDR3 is CAISDGAGYEQYV. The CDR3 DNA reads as TGTGCCATCAGTGACGGGGCGGGCTACGAGCAGTACGTC.

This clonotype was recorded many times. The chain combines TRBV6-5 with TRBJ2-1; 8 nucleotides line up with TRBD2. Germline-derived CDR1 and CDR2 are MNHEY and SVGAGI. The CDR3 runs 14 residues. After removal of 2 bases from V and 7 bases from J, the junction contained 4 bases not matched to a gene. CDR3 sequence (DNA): TGTGCCAGCAGTTACCGGGGGGGCGGGAATGAGCAGTTCTTC. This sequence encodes CASSYRGGGNEQFF.

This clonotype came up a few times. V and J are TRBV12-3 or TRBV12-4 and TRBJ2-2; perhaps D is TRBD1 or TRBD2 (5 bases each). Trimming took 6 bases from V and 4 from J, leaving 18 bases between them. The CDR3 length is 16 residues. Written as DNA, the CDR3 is TGTGCCAGCAGCCCCGACAGTCCCGCGGGCACCGGGGAGCTGTTTTTT. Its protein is CASSPDSPAGTGELFF.

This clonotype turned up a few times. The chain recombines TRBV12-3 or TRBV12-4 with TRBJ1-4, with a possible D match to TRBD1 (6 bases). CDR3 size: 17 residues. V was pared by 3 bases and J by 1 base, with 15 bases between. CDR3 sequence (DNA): TGTGCCAGCAGTTTGGCCAGGGGAGCAGTAACTAATGAAAAACTGTTTTTT. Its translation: CASSLARGAVTNEKLFF.

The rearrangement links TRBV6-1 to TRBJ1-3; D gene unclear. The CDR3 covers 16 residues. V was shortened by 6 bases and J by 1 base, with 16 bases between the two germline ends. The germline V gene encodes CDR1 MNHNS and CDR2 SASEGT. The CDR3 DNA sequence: TGTGCCAGCAGCCTCGGACCCATTCCATCTGGAAACACCATATATTTT. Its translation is CASSLGPIPSGNTIYF.

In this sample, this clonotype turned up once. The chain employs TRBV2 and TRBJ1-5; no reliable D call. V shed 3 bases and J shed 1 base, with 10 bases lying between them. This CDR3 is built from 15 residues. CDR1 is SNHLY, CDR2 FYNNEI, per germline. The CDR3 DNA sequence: TGTGCCAGCAGTGATAGGGAGTGGAGCAATCAGCCCCAGCATTTT. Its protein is CASSDREWSNQPQHF. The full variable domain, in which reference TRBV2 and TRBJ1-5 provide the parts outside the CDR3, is EPEVTQTPSHQVTQMGQEVILRCVPISNHLYFYWYRQILGQKVEFLVSFYNNEISEKSEIFDDQFSVERPDGSNFTLKIRSTKLEDSAMYFCASSDREWSNQPQHFGDGTRLSIL.

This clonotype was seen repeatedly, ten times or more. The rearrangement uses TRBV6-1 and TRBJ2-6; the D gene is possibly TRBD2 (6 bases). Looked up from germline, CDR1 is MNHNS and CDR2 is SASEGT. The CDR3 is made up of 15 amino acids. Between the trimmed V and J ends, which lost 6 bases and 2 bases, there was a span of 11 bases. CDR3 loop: CASSPASAGANVLTF. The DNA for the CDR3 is TGTGCCAGCAGCCCCGCTAGCGCTGGGGCCAACGTCCTGACTTTC.

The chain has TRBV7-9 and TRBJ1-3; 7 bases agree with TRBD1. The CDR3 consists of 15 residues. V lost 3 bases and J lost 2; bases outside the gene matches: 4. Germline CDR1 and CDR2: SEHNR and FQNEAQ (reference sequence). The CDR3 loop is CASSLEGQPGNTIYF. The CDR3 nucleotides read TGTGCCAGCAGCTTGGAGGGACAGCCTGGAAACACCATATATTTT. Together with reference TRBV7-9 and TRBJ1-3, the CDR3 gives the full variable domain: DTGVSQNPRHKITKRGQNVTFRCDPISEHNRLYWYRQTLGQGPEFLTYFQNEAQLEKSRLLSDRFSAERPKGSFSTLEIQRTEQGDSAMYLCASSLEGQPGNTIYFGEGSWLTVV.

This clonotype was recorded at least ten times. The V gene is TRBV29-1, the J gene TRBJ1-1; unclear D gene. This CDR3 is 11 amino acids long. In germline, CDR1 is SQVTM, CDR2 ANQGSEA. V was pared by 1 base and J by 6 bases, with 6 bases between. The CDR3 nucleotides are TGCAGCGTTGAAGGGTCGCCTGAAGCTTTCTTT. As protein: CSVEGSPEAFF.

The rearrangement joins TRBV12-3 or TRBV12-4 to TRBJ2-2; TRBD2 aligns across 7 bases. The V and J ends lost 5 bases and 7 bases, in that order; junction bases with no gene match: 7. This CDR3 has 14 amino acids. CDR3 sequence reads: CASSEAGRGGELFF. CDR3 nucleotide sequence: TGTGCCAGCAGTGAAGCGGGGCGGGGCGGGGAGCTGTTTTTT.

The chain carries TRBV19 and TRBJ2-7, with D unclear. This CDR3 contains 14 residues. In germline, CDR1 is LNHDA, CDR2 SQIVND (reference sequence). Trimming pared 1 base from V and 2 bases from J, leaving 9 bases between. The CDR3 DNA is TGTGCCAGTAGTATAGCTCCAGGAACCTACGAGCAGTACTTC. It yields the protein CASSIAPGTYEQYF.

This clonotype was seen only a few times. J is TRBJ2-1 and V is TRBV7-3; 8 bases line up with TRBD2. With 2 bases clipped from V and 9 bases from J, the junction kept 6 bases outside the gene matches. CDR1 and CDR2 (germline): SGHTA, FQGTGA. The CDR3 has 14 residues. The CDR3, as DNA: TGTGCCAGCAGCTTATCGGGGGGGCTAAGTGAGCAGTTCTTC. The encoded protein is CASSLSGGLSEQFF.

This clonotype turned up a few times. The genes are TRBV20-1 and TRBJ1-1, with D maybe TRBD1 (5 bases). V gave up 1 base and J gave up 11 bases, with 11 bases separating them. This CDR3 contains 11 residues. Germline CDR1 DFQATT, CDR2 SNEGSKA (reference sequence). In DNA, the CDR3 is TGCAGTGCTAGAGGCAGGGTAGGCGCTTTCTTT. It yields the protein CSARGRVGAFF.